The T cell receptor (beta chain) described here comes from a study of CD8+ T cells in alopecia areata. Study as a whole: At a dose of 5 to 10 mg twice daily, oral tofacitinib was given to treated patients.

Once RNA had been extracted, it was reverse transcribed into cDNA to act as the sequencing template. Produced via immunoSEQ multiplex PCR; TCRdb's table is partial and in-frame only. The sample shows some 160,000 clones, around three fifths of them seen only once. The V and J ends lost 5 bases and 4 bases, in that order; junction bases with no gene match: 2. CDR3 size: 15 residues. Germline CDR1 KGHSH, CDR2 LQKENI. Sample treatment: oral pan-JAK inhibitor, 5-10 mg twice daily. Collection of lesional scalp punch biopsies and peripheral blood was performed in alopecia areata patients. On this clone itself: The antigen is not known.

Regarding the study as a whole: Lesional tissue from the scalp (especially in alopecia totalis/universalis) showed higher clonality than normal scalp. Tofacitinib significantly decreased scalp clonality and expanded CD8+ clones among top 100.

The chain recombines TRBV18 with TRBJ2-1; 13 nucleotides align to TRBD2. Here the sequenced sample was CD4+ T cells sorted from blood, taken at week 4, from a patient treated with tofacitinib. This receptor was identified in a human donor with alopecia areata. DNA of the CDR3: TGTGCCAGCTCAAAGGGACTAGCGGGGTACAATGAGCAGTTCTTC. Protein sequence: CASSKGLAGYNEQFF.